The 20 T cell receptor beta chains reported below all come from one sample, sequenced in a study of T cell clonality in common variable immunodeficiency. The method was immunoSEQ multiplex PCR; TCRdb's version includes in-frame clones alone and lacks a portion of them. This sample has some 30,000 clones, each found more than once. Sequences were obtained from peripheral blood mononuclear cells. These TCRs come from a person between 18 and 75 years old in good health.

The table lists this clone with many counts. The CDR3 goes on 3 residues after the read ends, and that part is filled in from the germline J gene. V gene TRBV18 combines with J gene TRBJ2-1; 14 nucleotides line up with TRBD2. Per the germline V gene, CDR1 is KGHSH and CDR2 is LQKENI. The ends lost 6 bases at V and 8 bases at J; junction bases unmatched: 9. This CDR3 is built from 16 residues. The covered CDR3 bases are TGTGCCAGCTCCATACCGGGACTAGCGGGAGTGCATGAG. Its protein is CASSIPGLAGVHE. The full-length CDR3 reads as CASSIPGLAGVHEQFF.

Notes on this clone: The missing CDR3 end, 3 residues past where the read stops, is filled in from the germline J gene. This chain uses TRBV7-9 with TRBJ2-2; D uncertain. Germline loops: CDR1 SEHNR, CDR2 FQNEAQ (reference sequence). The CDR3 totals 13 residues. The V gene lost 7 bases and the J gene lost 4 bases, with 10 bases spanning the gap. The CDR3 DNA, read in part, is TGTGCCAGCACTGAGCTGATCACCGGGGAG. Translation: CASTELITGE. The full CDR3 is CASTELITGELFF.

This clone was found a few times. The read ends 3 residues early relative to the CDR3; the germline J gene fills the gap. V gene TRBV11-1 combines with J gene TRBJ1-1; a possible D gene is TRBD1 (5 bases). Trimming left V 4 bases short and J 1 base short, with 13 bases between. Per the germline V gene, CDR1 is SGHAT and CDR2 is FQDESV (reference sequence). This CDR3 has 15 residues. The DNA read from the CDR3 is TGTGCCAGCAGCTCGGGAACAGGAGGGAACACTGAA. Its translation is CASSSGTGGNTE. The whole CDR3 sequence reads CASSSGTGGNTEAFF.

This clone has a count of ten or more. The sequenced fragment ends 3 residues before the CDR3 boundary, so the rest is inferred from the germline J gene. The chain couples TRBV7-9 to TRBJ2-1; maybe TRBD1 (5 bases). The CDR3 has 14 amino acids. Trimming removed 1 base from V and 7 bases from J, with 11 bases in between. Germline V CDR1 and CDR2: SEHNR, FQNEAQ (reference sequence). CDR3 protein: CASSLGSKGNEQFF. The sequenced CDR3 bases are TGTGCCAGCAGCTTAGGCTCAAAGGGGAATGAG.

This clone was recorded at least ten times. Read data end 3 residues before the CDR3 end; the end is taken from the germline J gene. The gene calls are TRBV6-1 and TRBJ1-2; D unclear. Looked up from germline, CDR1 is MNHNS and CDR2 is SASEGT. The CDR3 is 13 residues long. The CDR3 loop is CASSEDGVYGYTF. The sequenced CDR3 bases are TGTGCCAGCAGTGAAGACGGTGTATACGGC.

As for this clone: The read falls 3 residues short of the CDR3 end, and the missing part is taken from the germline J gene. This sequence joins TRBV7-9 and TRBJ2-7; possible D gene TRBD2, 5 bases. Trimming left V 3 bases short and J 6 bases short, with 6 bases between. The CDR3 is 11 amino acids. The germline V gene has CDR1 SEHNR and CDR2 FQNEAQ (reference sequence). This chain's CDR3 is CASSFGVEQYF. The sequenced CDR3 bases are TGTGCCAGCAGCTTCGGGGTCGAG.

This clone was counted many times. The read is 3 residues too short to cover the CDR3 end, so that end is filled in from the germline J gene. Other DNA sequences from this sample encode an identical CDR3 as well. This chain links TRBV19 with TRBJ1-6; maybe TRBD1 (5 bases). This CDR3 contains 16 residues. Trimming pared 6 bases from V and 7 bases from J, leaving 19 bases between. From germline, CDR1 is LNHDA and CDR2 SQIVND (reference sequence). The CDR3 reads CASRNTGGLSNSPLHF. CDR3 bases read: TGTGCCAGTAGAAACACCGGGGGTCTTTCAAATTCACCC.

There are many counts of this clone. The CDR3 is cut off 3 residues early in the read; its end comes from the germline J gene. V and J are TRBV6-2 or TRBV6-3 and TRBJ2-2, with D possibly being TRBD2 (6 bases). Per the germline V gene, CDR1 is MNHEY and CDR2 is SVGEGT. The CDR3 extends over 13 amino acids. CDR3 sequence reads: CASSLSGFGELFF. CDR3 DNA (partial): TGTGCCAGCAGCCTCAGCGGGTTCGGCGAG.

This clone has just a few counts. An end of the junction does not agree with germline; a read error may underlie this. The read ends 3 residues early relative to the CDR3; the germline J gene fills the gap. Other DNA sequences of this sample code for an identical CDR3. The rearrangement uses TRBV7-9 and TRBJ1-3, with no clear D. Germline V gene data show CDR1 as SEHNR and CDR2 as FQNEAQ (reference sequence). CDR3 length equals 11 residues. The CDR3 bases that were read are TGTGCCAGCAGCTCACGCGACACT. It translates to CASSSRDT. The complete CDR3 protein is CASSSRDTIYF.

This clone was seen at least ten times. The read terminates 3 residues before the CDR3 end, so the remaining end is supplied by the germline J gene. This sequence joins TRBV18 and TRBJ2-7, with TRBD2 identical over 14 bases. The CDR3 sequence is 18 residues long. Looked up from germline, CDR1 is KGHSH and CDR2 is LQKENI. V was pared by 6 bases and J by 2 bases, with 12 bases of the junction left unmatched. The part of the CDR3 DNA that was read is TGTGCCAGCTCGCCTCCGGGACTAGCGGGAGAAGGAGCCTACGAG. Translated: CASSPPGLAGEGAYE. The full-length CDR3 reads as CASSPPGLAGEGAYEQYF.

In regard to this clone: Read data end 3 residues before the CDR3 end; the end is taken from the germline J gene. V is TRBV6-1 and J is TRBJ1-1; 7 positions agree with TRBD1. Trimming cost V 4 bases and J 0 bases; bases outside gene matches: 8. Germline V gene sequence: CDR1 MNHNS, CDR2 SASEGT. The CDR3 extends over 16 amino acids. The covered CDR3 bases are TGTGCCAGCAGTGGCCCCCGGACAGGAGTGAACACTGAA. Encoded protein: CASSGPRTGVNTE. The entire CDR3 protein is CASSGPRTGVNTEAFF.

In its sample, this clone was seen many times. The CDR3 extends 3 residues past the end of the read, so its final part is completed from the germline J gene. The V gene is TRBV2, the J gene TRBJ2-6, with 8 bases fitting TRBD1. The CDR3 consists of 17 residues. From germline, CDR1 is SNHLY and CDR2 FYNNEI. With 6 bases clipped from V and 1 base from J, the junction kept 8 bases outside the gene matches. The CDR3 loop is CASRDRRGRSGANVLTF. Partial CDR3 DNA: TGTGCCAGCAGGGACCGCAGGGGGCGGTCTGGGGCCAACGTC.

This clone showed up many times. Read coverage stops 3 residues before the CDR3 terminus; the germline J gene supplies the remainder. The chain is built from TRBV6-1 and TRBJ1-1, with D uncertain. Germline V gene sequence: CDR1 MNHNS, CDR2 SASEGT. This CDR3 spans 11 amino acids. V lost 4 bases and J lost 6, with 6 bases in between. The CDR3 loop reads CASSAFSEAFF. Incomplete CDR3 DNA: TGTGCCAGCAGTGCGTTTTCTGAA.

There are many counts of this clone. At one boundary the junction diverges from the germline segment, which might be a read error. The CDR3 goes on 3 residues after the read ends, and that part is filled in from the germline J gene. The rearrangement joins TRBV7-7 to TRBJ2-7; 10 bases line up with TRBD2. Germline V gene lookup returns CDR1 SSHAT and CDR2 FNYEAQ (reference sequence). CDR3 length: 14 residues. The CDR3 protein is CASSILAGPYEQYF. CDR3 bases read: TGTGCTAGCAGCATACTAGCGGGACCCTACGAG.

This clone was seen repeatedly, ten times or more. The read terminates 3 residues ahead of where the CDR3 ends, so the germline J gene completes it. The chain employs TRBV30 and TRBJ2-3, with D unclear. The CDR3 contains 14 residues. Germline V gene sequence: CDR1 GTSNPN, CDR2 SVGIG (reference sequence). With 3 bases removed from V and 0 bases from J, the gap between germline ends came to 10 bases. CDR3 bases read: TGTGCCTGGAGGTCCATCGGGAGCACAGATACG. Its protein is CAWRSIGSTDT. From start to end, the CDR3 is CAWRSIGSTDTQYF.

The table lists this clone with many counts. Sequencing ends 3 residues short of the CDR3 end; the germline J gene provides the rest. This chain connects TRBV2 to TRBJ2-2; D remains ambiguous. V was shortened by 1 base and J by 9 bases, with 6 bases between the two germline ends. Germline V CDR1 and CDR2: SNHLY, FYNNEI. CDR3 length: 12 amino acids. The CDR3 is CASSEGGRELFF. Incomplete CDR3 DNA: TGTGCCAGCAGTGAAGGTGGCCGGGAG. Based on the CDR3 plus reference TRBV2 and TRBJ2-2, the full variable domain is EPEVTQTPSHQVTQMGQEVILRCVPISNHLYFYWYRQILGQKVEFLVSFYNNEISEKSEIFDDQFSVERPDGSNFTLKIRSTKLEDSAMYFCASSEGGRELFFGEGSRLTVL.

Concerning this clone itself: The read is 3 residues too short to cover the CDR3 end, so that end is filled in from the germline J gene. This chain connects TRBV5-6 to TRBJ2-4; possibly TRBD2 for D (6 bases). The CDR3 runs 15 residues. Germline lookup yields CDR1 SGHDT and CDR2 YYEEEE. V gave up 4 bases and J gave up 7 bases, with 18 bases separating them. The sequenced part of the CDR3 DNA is TGTGCCAGCAGCCCGGGGGTGGGAGTAACCAACATT. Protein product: CASSPGVGVTNI. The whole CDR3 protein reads CASSPGVGVTNIQYF.

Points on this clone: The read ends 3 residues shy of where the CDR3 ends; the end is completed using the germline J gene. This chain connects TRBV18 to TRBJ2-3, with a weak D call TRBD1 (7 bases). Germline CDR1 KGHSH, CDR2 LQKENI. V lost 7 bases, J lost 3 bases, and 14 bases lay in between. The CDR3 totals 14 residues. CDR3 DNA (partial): TGTGCCAGCTTATCAGGGGGGATAACAGATACG. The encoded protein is CASLSGGITDT. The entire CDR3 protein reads CASLSGGITDTQYF.

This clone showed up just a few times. The CDR3 bases that were read are TGTGCCAGCAGCTTCGGGACTAGCGGTTCCACCGGGGAG. Translation: CASSFGTSGSTGE. In full, the CDR3 is CASSFGTSGSTGELFF. The chain couples TRBV7-6 to TRBJ2-2, with 11 bases aligning to TRBD2. The read ends 3 residues shy of where the CDR3 ends; the end is completed using the germline J gene. The CDR3 sequence is 16 residues long. The trim removed 3 bases at V and 4 bases at J, leaving 4 bases unmatched. Germline V gives CDR1 SGHVS, CDR2 FNYEAQ.

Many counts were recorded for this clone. CDR3 bases read: TGTGCCAGCAGCTTGGGGACAGGGGGGGAGACC. It encodes CASSLGTGGET. The CDR3 in full is CASSLGTGGETQYF. V is TRBV5-4 and J is TRBJ2-5, with 10 nucleotides matching TRBD1. Read sequence stops 3 residues before the CDR3 end, and the germline J gene provides the missing end. Losses at the gene ends were 0 bases for V and 5 bases for J; bases not matched to a gene: 1. This CDR3 contains 14 residues. Germline CDR1 SGHNT, CDR2 YYREEE (reference sequence).